The clone carrying this T cell receptor (beta chain) was picked up many times. Its target is unknown. The V segment lost 1 base and the J segment 4 bases; nucleotides outside the gene matches: 6. From germline, CDR1 is SGHTA and CDR2 FQGNSA. The CDR3 is 15 amino acids. Fresh peripheral blood, roughly 9.6 ml, was the source of the PBMCs. The investigators amplified TCR beta CDR3 regions from RNA transcripts. The primer set for the first-round RT-PCR of the TCR CDR3 was HTBI. TCRdb analysed the multiplex PCR reads with MiXCR anew, one entry per CDR3 protein. The sample lists roughly 290,000 distinct CDR3 sequences; over 15% were seen once. The data were taken from a study of T cells in Graves' hyperthyroidism and ophthalmopathy. Points from the study as a whole: Most thyroid clonotypes expanded above 0.001 appeared in blood too.

The rearrangement joins TRBV7-2 to TRBJ1-2, with 7 bases matching TRBD1. Sequencing was done on a sample of blood. The source of this sequence is a woman aged 55-70 years with Graves' ophthalmopathy. CDR3 residues: CASSLGTGARYGYTF. The CDR3, as DNA: TGTGCCAGCAGCTTAGGAACAGGGGCACGCTATGGCTACACCTTC. Combining the CDR3 with reference TRBV7-2 and TRBJ1-2 gives the whole variable domain GAGVSQSPSNKVTEKGKDVELRCDPISGHTALYWYRQSLGQGLEFLIYFQGNSAPDKSGLPSDRFSAERTGGSVSTLTIQRTQQEDSAVYLCASSLGTGARYGYTFGSGTRLTVV.